This T cell receptor beta chain was found in a study of blood T cell repertoires in COVID-19. In the study overall: Donors in the United States, Italy and Spain gave samples during acute or convalescent COVID-19. Sources were T cells, B-cell-depleted T cells, or PBMCs; the material itself was cDNA or gDNA.

Assay used: immunoSEQ multiplex PCR; TCRdb lists only in-frame clones, some missing. The sample includes fewer than 400,000 clones, over 80% of them seen just once. In assigning cohorts, the study relied on participant-reported clinical history. Two negative PCRs, clearance, or symptom resolution were required of recovered Cohort 3 donors. J was trimmed by 1 base and V by 0 bases; bases with no gene match: 3. Germline CDR1 is SGHKS and CDR2 is YYEKEE (reference sequence). The CDR3 covers 16 residues. The chain carries TRBV5-5 and TRBJ1-5, with 8 bases identical to TRBD1. The sequenced material came from PBMCs or T cells enriched from blood (not recorded which). The clonotype was recovered from a man aged 25 to 45 who had recovered from COVID-19. CDR3: CASSLVTGGSNQPQHF. The DNA of the CDR3 is TGTGCCAGCAGCTTGGTCACAGGGGGAAGCAATCAGCCCCAGCATTTT.